This T cell receptor (beta chain) was profiled in a study of Graves' ophthalmopathy and Graves' hyperthyroidism. Trimming removed 3 bases from V and 1 base from J, with 9 bases in between. From germline, CDR1 is KGHSH and CDR2 LQKENI. This CDR3 region has 14 residues. This clonotype was picked up many times. From RNA, the CDR3 regions of TCR beta chains were amplified and sequenced. The authors performed first-round RT-PCR with HTBI primers and then a second-round multiplex PCR. TCRdb re-called the multiplex PCR reads through MiXCR, storing one row per CDR3 protein. The sample carries under 350,000 distinct CDR3 sequences, roughly 17% recorded once.

The clonotype comes from an adult man with Graves' ophthalmopathy. Sequencing was carried out using peripheral blood. V gene TRBV18 combines with J gene TRBJ1-1; D may be TRBD1 (5 bases). In DNA, the CDR3 is TGTGCCAGCTCACCCAGGGAGGGGAACACTGAAGCTTTCTTT. It translates to CASSPREGNTEAFF. Complete variable domain (other parts from reference TRBV18 and TRBJ1-1): NAGVMQNPRHLVRRRGQEARLRCSPMKGHSHVYWYRQLPEEGLKFMVYLQKENIIDESGMPKERFSAEFPKEGPSILRIQQVVRGDSAAYFCASSPREGNTEAFFGQGTRLTVV.